This T cell receptor (beta chain) was found in a study of cytomegalovirus exposure and HLA in healthy donors. Whole-study results and caveats: In a later analysis, DRB1 alleles had the most associated TCRs; HLA-C alleles the fewest. The authors enumerated over 150 TCR beta chains as linked to cytomegalovirus. Other equally common chains were less clonally expanded than HLA-associated TCR beta chains, a later analysis showed.

60 Vbeta and 13 Jbeta primers were used in PCR. Clones were sequenced by immunoSEQ multiplex PCR, and TCRdb holds only the in-frame ones, with some missing. The data contain around 130,000 clones, 75% to 90% of them singletons. V shed 5 bases and J shed 6 bases, with 11 bases lying between them. Per germline, CDR1 LNHNV and CDR2 YYDKDF (reference sequence). The CDR3 runs 13 residues. This clone was detected once. The antigen remains unidentified. The material sequenced was PBMCs. The chain links TRBV15 to TRBJ1-5; D uncertain. The sequence was collected from a woman aged 40 to 50 in good health and CMV-seropositive. DNA of the CDR3: TGTGCCACCAGCCTAAGACTGATTCAGCCCCAGCATTTT. Translation: CATSLRLIQPQHF.